This TCR beta chain was obtained from a study of graft-versus-host responses after intestinal transplantation. Produced via immunoSEQ multiplex PCR; TCRdb's table is partial and in-frame only. The table records about 70,000 clones, about 94% of them present only once. Findings and caveats of the study: Researchers found peak circulating GvH clone levels linked to early post-transplant HvG declines. Some GvH clones were seen earlier in gut or blood, suggesting intestinal origin.

In regard to this clone: No antigen is known for it.

Per germline, CDR1 MDHEN and CDR2 SYDVKM. The length of the CDR3 is 14 residues. The V gene lost 8 bases and the J gene lost 0 bases, with 12 bases spanning the gap. This chain uses TRBV28 with TRBJ2-3, with D perhaps matching TRBD2 (6 bases). The receptor's source is a human donor who received an intestinal transplant. Sequences were derived from unstimulated CD8+ T cells sorted from spleen or lymph node cells, sampled before intestinal transplant. CDR3 region: CASVVSGSTDTQYF. CDR3 coding DNA: TGTGCCAGCGTTGTGAGCGGGAGCACAGATACGCAGTATTTT.